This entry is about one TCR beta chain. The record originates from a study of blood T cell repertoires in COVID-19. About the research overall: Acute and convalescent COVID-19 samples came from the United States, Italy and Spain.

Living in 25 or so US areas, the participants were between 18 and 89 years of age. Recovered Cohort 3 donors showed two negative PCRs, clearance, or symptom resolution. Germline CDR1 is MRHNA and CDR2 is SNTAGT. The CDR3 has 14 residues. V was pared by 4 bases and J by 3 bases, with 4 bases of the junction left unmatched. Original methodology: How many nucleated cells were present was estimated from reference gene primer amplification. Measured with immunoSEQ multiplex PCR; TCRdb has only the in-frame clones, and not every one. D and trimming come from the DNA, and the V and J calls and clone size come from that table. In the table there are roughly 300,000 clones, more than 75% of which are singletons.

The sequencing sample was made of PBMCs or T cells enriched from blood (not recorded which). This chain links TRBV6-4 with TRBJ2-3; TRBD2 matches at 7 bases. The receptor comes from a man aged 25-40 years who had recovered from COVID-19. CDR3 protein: CASSGGGSTDTQYF. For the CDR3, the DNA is TGTGCCAGCAGTGGCGGGGGTAGTACAGATACGCAGTATTTT.